The T cell receptor (beta chain) under discussion was sequenced for a study of blood T cell repertoires in COVID-19. About the study: The samples span acute and convalescent COVID-19 from the United States, Italy and Spain. Sources were T cells, B-cell-depleted T cells, or PBMCs; the material itself was cDNA or gDNA.

This clone was found once. This table comes from immunoSEQ multiplex PCR, and its TCRdb copy is limited to in-frame clones, with some not included. The data hold 350,000 to 400,000 clones, with roughly 87% observed a single time. All enrollees were roughly 18 to 89 years old and from 20 to 30 US areas. Participants' reported clinical history set cohort assignment. Germline assignment: CDR1 MDHEN and CDR2 SYDVKM. The CDR3 has 14 residues. V dropped 6 bases and J dropped 0; count of bases not matched to a gene: 3. The TCR comes from a woman in her twenties or thirties who had recovered from COVID-19. Sequencing used PBMCs or T cells enriched from blood (not recorded which). The gene calls are TRBV28 and TRBJ1-1, with 8 bases matching TRBD1. CDR3 in amino acids: CASRHRGMNTEAFF. The CDR3 DNA is TGTGCCAGCAGACACAGGGGGATGAACACTGAAGCTTTCTTT.